Each of the 20 T cell receptor beta chains below was sequenced from the same sample in a study of CD8 T cells in ankylosing spondylitis. Study-wide points: Typical of ankylosing spondylitis blood, it appeared, was a TCR beta motif of fewer than ten highly homologous variants.

These receptors lack a known antigen. TCRdb itself ran the 5' RACE reads through MiXCR, one entry per CDR3 protein. The sample lists about 440,000 distinct CDR3 sequences, approximately 17% seen once, with 1% in the top ten. The specimen was blood, either unsorted or a sorted T cell fraction (not recorded which). The receptor set was obtained from a male donor with ankylosing spondylitis.

This clonotype was observed a few times. The chain employs TRBV4-1 and TRBJ2-3; no clear D gene. Germline values: CDR1 MGHRA, CDR2 YSYEKL. The CDR3 runs to 17 residues. The V end was cut by 1 base, the J end by 8 bases, with 22 bases between. The CDR3 DNA follows: TGCGCCAGCAGCCAAGGCGTGTTCGGGTCGGACCCGTTTACGCAGTATTTT. It translates to CASSQGVFGSDPFTQYF.

The chain has TRBV7-9 and TRBJ2-1; no firm D call. Trimming pared 5 bases from V and 4 bases from J, leaving 21 bases between. The CDR3 spans 17 residues. Germline CDR1 and CDR2: SEHNR and FQNEAQ (reference sequence). CDR3 residues: CASSPIPSRNAYNEQFF. CDR3 nucleotide sequence: TGTGCCAGCAGCCCAATCCCCAGTCGCAACGCTTACAATGAGCAGTTCTTC.

Only a few counts were recorded for this clonotype. This rearrangement joins TRBV11-2 to TRBJ2-7; tentatively, D is TRBD1 (5 bases). Germline CDR1 and CDR2: SGHAT and FQNNGV. The CDR3 loop spans 17 amino acids. V was shortened by 2 bases and J by 0 bases, with 17 bases between the two germline ends. CDR3 amino acids: CASSLINWGGSSYEQYF. The CDR3 nucleotides are TGTGCCAGCAGCTTAATCAATTGGGGCGGTAGCTCCTACGAGCAGTACTTC.

This clonotype was detected only a few times. This rearrangement joins TRBV27 to TRBJ1-1; 8 bases fit TRBD1. The V gene's germline CDR1 is MNHEY and CDR2 SMNVEV (reference sequence). Trimming cost V 6 bases and J 11 bases; bases outside gene matches: 8. The CDR3 loop spans 12 amino acids. The CDR3 reads CASRTGVSRAFF. In DNA, the CDR3 is TGTGCCAGCAGGACAGGGGTTTCTCGGGCTTTCTTT.

This chain joins TRBV28 and TRBJ2-5, with 8 bases lining up with TRBD2. Per germline, CDR1 MDHEN and CDR2 SYDVKM. There are 14 residues in the CDR3. Trimming removed 7 bases from V and 8 bases from J; junction bases left unmatched: 12. The DNA for the CDR3 is TGTGCCAGCACCTTGCGGGGGCTAGCGGGTACCCAGTACTTC. The encoded protein is CASTLRGLAGTQYF.

The chain recombines TRBV19 with TRBJ2-1; 11 bases line up with TRBD2. The trim removed 2 bases at V and 8 bases at J, leaving 5 bases unmatched. Germline CDR1 reads LNHDA; CDR2 reads SQIVND (reference sequence). The CDR3 has 15 amino acids. CDR3 DNA sequence: TGTGCCAGTAGTATAACTAGCGGGAGAGTTTATGAGCAGTTCTTC. Translating it yields CASSITSGRVYEQFF. The full variable domain, completed using reference TRBV19 and TRBJ2-1, is DGGITQSPKYLFRKEGQNVTLSCEQNLNHDAMYWYRQDPGQGLRLIYYSQIVNDFQKGDIAEGYSVSREKKESFPLTVTSAQKNPTAFYLCASSITSGRVYEQFFGPGTRLTVL.

The chain couples TRBV11-1 to TRBJ2-1; TRBD2 is a possible D gene (5 bases). Between the trimmed V and J ends, which lost 4 bases and 8 bases, there was a span of 9 bases. This CDR3 has 12 residues. Germline V gene data show CDR1 as SGHAT and CDR2 as FQDESV (reference sequence). The CDR3 here is CASSYLGDEQFF. CDR3 coding DNA: TGTGCCAGCAGCTATCTCGGGGATGAGCAGTTCTTC. Variable domain in full (rest from reference TRBV11-1 and TRBJ2-1): EAEVAQSPRYKITEKSQAVAFWCDPISGHATLYWYRQILGQGPELLVQFQDESVVDDSQLPKDRFSAERLKGVDSTLKIQPAELGDSAMYLCASSYLGDEQFFGPGTRLTVL.

This sequence joins TRBV10-3 and TRBJ2-1, with D unresolved. The CDR3 sequence is 12 residues long. V lost 4 bases to trimming and J lost 7 bases, with 8 bases between them. The V gene's germline CDR1 is ENHRY and CDR2 SYGVKD. The DNA for the CDR3 is TGTGCCATCAGTGGTGGGTTTAATGAGCAGTTCTTC. It yields the protein CAISGGFNEQFF.

This clonotype was found a few times. CDR3 DNA: TGCAGTGCCAGGGAGCGGGGGAGCACAGATACGCAGTATTTT. This gives the protein CSARERGSTDTQYF. The genes are TRBV20-1 and TRBJ2-3; TRBD2 matches 8 bases. V lost 6 bases and J lost 0; bases outside the gene matches: 5. This CDR3 contains 14 residues. Germline CDR1 reads DFQATT; CDR2 reads SNEGSKA (reference sequence).

This clonotype turned up a few times. The rearrangement uses TRBV12-3 or TRBV12-4 and TRBJ2-5, with D perhaps TRBD1 or TRBD2 (5 bases each). V was cut by 10 bases and J by 1 base, with 16 bases left in between. This CDR3 has 14 residues. The CDR3 spells CATSKPGRQETQYF. The CDR3 coding sequence is TGTGCCACATCAAAACCGGGACGCCAAGAGACCCAGTACTTC.

V gene TRBV7-9 combines with J gene TRBJ2-5, with D possibly TRBD2 on 5 matching bases. The germline CDR1 and CDR2 sequences are SEHNR and FQNEAQ (reference sequence). The length of the CDR3 is 14 residues. Trimming removed 0 bases at V and 5 bases at J, with 10 bases between. CDR3 sequence reads: CASSLAASPETQYF. The CDR3 DNA follows: TGTGCCAGCAGCTTAGCGGCTAGCCCCGAGACCCAGTACTTC.

This clonotype was counted between two and nine times. The gene calls are TRBV3-1 and TRBJ2-6; D ambiguous. The germline CDR1 and CDR2 sequences are LGHDT and YNNKEL (reference sequence). The ends were cut back, 1 base at V and 0 bases at J, with 4 bases in the middle. The CDR3 covers 15 residues. The CDR3 is CASSQAISGANVLTF. In nucleotides, the CDR3 is TGTGCCAGCAGCCAAGCGATCTCTGGGGCCAACGTCCTGACTTTC.

The chain links TRBV3-1 to TRBJ2-5, with D uncertain. V lost 4 bases and J 4 bases, leaving 13 bases between the germline ends. The CDR3 has 14 residues. Germline lookup yields CDR1 LGHDT and CDR2 YNNKEL (reference sequence). The CDR3 protein is CASSPHGPGETQYF. For the CDR3, the DNA is TGTGCCAGCAGCCCCCATGGGCCGGGAGAGACCCAGTACTTC.

V is TRBV6-1 and J is TRBJ2-2; 7 nucleotides match TRBD1. This CDR3 has 17 residues. Looked up from germline, CDR1 is MNHNS and CDR2 is SASEGT. V lost 7 bases and J lost 0; bases outside the gene matches: 11. Written as DNA, the CDR3 is TGTGCCAGCAAGCCGGACAGGAGAAACGCGAACACCGGGGAGCTGTTTTTT. Amino acids: CASKPDRRNANTGELFF.

The chain has TRBV12-3 or TRBV12-4 and TRBJ2-1; D is uncertain. V lost 7 bases and J 9 bases, leaving 10 bases between the germline ends. The length of the CDR3 is 11 residues. CDR3 coding DNA: TGTGCCAGCACAACAAACGGTGAGCAGTTCTTC. It yields the protein CASTTNGEQFF.

This chain uses TRBV2 with TRBJ2-1; a weak D match, TRBD2 (7 bases). The V end was cut by 10 bases, the J end by 4 bases, with 17 bases between. The CDR3 is 14 residues long. CDR1 is SNHLY, CDR2 FYNNEI, per germline. Here the CDR3 DNA reads TGTGCCATCTCAGTCGGGGGGCGATACAATGAGCAGTTCTTC. This translates into CAISVGGRYNEQFF.

This clonotype was counted a few times. The chain couples TRBV7-8 to TRBJ2-1; 7 bases fit TRBD1. The J segment lost 6 bases and the V segment lost 4 bases, leaving 12 bases of the junction unmatched. Per germline, CDR1 SGHVS and CDR2 FQNEAQ. This CDR3 contains 16 residues. Written as DNA, the CDR3 is TGTGCCAGCAGCTCTAATTACGACAGGGTACGCAATGAGCAGTTCTTC. Encoded protein: CASSSNYDRVRNEQFF.

This clonotype was detected only a few times. The gene calls are TRBV4-1 and TRBJ2-7; 7 nucleotides line up with TRBD1. The CDR3 sequence is 16 residues long. With V trimmed by 5 bases and J by 2 bases, 12 bases remained unmatched. Germline CDR1 is MGHRA and CDR2 is YSYEKL. This chain's CDR3 is CASSWGGDSEAYEQYF. The CDR3 bases are TGCGCCAGCAGCTGGGGTGGGGACAGCGAAGCCTACGAGCAGTACTTC.

This clonotype came up many times. The chain uses TRBV11-2 and TRBJ1-5, with D unclear. Germline loops: CDR1 SGHAT, CDR2 FQNNGV. The V and J ends lost 1 base and 7 bases respectively, with 8 bases between them. This CDR3 is 13 amino acids long. The CDR3: CASSLGAGQPQHF. CDR3 bases: TGTGCCAGCAGCTTAGGGGCCGGACAGCCCCAGCATTTT.

This clonotype was counted between two and nine times. The gene calls are TRBV6-1 and TRBJ2-7; D unclear. V was cut by 4 bases and J by 7 bases, with 14 bases left in between. CDR3 length equals 13 residues. CDR1 and CDR2 (germline): MNHNS, SASEGT. This CDR3 is CASSGRWGWEQYF. CDR3 DNA: TGTGCCAGCAGTGGCAGATGGGGATGGGAGCAGTACTTC.